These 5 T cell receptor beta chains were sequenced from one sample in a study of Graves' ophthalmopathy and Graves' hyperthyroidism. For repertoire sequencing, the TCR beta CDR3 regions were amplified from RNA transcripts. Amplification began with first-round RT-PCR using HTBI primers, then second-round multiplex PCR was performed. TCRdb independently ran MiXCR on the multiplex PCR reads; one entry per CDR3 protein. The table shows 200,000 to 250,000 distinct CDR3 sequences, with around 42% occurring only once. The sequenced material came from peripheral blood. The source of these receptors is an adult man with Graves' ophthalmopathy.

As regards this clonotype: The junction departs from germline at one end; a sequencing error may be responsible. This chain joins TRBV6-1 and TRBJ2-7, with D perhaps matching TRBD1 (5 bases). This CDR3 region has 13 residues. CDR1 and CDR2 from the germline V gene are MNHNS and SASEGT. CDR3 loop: CAGSESGHYEQYF. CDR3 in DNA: TGTGCCGGCAGTGAGTCAGGGCATTACGAGCAGTACTTC.

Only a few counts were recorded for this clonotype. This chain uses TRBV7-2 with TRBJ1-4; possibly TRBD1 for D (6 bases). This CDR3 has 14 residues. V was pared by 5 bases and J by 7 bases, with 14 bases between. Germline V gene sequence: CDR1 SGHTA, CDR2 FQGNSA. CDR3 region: CASSPLGGGEKLFF. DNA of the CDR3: TGTGCCAGCAGCCCTCTGGGAGGGGGTGAAAAACTGTTTTTT.

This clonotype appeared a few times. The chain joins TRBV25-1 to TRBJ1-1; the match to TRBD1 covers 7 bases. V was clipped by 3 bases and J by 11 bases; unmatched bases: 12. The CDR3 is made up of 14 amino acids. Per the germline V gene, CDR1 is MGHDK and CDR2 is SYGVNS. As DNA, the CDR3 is TGTGCCAGCAGTGATGGACTCAGGGGGATCACGGCTTTCTTT. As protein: CASSDGLRGITAFF.

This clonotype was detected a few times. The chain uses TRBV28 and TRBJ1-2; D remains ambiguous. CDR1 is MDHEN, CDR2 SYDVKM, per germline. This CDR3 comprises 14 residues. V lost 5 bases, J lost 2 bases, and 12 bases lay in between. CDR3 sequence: CASSTMGSNYGYTF. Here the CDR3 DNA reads TGTGCCAGCAGTACAATGGGCAGCAACTATGGCTACACCTTC.

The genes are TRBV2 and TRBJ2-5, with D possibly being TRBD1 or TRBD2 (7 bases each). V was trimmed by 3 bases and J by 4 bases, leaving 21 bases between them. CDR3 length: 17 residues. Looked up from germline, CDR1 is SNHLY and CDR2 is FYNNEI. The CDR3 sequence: CASSEAIGARGGETQYF. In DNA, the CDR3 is TGTGCCAGCAGTGAGGCGATAGGCGCCAGGGGGGGAGAGACCCAGTACTTC.